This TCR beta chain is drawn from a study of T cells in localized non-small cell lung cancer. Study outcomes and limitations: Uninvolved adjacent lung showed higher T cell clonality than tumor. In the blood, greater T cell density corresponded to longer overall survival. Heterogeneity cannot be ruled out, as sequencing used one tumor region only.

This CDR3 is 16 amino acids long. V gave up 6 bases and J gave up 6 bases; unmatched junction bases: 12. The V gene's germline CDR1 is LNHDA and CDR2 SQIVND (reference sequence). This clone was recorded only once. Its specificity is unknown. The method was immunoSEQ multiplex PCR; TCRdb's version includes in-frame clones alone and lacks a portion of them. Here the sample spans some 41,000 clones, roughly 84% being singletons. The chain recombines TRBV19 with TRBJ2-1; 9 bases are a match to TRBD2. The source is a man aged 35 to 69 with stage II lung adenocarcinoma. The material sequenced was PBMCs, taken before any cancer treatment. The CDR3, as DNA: TGTGCCAGTAGGGGGAAGGGGCGGGAGGGCCGCAATGAGCAGTTCTTC. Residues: CASRGKGREGRNEQFF.